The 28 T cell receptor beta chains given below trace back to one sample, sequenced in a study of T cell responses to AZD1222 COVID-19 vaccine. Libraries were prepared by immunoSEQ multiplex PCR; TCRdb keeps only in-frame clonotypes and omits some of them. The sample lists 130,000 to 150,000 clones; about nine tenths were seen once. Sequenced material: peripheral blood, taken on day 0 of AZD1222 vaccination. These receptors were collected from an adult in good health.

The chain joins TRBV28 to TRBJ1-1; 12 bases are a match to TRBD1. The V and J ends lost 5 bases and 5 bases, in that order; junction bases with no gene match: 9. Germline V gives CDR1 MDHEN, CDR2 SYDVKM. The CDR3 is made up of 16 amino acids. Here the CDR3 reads CASSTPGQGAVTEAFF. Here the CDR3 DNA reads TGTGCCAGCAGTACCCCGGGACAGGGGGCGGTAACTGAAGCTTTCTTT.

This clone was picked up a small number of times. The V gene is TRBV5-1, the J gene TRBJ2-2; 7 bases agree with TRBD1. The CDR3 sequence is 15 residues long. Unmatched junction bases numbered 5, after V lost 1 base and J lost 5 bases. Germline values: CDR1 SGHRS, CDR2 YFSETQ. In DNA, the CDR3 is TGCGCCAGCAGCTTGCTTAACAGGGGAACCGGGGAGCTGTTTTTT. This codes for CASSLLNRGTGELFF.

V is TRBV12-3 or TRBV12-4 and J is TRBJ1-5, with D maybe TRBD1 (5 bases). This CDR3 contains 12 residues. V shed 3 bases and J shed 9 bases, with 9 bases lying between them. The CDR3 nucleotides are TGTGCCAGCAGTTTCGGTGGGGCGCCCCAGCATTTT. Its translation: CASSFGGAPQHF.

The CDR3 here is CASRGGGSTETQYF. The CDR3 DNA follows: TGTGCCAGCAGGGGTGGGGGATCAACGGAGACCCAGTACTTC. The V and J genes are TRBV6-6 and TRBJ2-5; the D gene could be TRBD1 or TRBD2 (5 bases each). CDR1 MNHNY and CDR2 SVGAGI come from the germline V gene (reference sequence). The CDR3 totals 14 residues. Trimming cost V 6 bases and J 5 bases, with 16 bases left between them.

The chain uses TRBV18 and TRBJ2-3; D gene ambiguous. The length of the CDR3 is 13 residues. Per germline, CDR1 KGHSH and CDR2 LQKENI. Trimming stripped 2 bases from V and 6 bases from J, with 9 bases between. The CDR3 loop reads CASSPDRADTQYF. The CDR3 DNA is TGTGCCAGCTCACCAGATCGGGCTGATACGCAGTATTTT. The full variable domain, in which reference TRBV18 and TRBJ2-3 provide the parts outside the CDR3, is NAGVMQNPRHLVRRRGQEARLRCSPMKGHSHVYWYRQLPEEGLKFMVYLQKENIIDESGMPKERFSAEFPKEGPSILRIQQVVRGDSAAYFCASSPDRADTQYFGPGTRLTVL.

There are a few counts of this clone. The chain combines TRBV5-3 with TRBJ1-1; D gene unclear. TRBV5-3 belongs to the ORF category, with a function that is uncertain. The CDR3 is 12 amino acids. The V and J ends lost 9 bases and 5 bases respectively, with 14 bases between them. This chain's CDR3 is CAIRGGKTEAFF. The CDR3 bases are TGTGCCATACGGGGAGGAAAGACTGAAGCTTTCTTT.

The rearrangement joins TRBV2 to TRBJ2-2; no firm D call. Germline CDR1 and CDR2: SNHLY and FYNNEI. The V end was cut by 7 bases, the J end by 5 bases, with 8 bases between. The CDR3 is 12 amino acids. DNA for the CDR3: TGTGCCAGCACTATGGGGACCGGGGAGCTGTTTTTT. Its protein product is CASTMGTGELFF. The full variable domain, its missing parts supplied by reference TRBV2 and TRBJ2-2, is EPEVTQTPSHQVTQMGQEVILRCVPISNHLYFYWYRQILGQKVEFLVSFYNNEISEKSEIFDDQFSVERPDGSNFTLKIRSTKLEDSAMYFCASTMGTGELFFGEGSRLTVL.

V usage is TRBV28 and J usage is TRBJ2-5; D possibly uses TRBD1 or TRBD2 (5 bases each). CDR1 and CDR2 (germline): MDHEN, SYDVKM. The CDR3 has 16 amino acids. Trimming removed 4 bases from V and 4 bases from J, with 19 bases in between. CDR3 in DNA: TGTGCCAGCAGTTCCCTAGCAGGGCGGTTAGGAGAGACCCAGTACTTC. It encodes CASSSLAGRLGETQYF.

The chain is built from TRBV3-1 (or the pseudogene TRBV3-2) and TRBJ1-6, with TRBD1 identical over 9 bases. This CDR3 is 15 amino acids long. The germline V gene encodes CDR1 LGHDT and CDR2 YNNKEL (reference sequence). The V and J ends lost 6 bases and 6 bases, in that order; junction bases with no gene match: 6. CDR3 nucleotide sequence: TGTGCCAGCAGACTTCGGGACAGGGTTAATTCACCCCTCCACTTT. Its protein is CASRLRDRVNSPLHF.

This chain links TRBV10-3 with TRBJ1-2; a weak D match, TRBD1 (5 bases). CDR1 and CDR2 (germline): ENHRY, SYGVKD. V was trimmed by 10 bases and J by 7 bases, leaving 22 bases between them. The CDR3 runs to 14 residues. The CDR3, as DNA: TGTGCCAGCGGGAAAGAGGGGACTTTCCCTGGCTACACCTTC. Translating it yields CASGKEGTFPGYTF.

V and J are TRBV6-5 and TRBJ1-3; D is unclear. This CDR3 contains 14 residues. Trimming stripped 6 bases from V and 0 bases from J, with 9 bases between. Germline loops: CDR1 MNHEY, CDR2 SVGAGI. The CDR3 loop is CASRRPGSGNTIYF. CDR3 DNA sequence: TGTGCCAGCAGACGGCCAGGCTCTGGAAACACCATATATTTT.

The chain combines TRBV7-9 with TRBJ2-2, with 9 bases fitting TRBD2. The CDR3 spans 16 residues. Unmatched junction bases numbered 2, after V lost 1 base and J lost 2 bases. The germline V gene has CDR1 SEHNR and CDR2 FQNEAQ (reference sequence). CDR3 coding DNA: TGTGCCAGCAGCTTAGGACTAGCGGTAAACACCGGGGAGCTGTTTTTT. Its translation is CASSLGLAVNTGELFF.

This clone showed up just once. DNA of the CDR3: TGTGCCAGCAGCCCTACAGGGGGTGCCTACGAGCAGTACTTC. Its translation is CASSPTGGAYEQYF. The gene calls are TRBV7-2 and TRBJ2-7; 8 nucleotides line up with TRBD1. Germline V lookup: CDR1 SGHTA, CDR2 FQGNSA. CDR3 size: 14 residues. The V and J ends lost 5 bases and 2 bases, in that order; junction bases with no gene match: 5. The entire variable domain, with the rest obtained from reference TRBV7-2 and TRBJ2-7, is as follows: GAGVSQSPSNKVTEKGKDVELRCDPISGHTALYWYRQSLGQGLEFLIYFQGNSAPDKSGLPSDRFSAERTGGSVSTLTIQRTQQEDSAVYLCASSPTGGAYEQYFGPGTRLTVT.

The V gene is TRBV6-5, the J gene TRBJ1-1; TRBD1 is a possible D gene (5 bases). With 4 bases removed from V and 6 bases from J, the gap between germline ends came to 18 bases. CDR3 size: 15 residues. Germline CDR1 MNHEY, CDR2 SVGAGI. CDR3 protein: CASSWTWGNLAEAFF. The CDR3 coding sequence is TGTGCCAGCAGTTGGACCTGGGGGAATCTAGCTGAAGCTTTCTTT.

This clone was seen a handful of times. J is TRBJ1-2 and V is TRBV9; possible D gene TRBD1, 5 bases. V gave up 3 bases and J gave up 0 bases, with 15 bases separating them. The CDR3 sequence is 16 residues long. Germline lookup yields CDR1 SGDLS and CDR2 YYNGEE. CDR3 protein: CASSDWDRSPNYGYTF. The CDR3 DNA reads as TGTGCCAGCAGCGACTGGGACCGGAGCCCTAACTATGGCTACACCTTC. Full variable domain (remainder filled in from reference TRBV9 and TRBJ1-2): DSGVTQTPKHLITATGQRVTLRCSPRSGDLSVYWYQQSLDQGLQFLIQYYNGEERAKGNILERFSAQQFPDLHSELNLSSLELGDSALYFCASSDWDRSPNYGYTFGSGTRLTVV.

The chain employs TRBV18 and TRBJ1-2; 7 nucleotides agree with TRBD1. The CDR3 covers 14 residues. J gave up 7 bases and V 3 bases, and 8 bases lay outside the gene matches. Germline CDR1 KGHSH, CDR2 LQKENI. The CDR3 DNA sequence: TGTGCCAGCTCACCGCCGGGACAGCCCAGTGGCTACACCTTC. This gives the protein CASSPPGQPSGYTF.

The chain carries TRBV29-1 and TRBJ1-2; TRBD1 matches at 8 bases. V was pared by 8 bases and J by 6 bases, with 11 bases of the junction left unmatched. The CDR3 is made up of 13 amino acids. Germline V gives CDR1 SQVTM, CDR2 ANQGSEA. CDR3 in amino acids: CSTPTDRDHGYTF. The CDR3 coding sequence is TGCAGCACTCCAACGGACAGGGATCATGGCTACACCTTC.

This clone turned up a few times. The CDR3 spells CASSLNGGEVDTQYF. The DNA of the CDR3 is TGTGCCAGCAGCTTAAACGGGGGGGAAGTGGATACGCAGTATTTT. V and J are TRBV11-2 and TRBJ2-3, with 8 bases fitting TRBD2. With 2 bases clipped from V and 6 bases from J, the junction kept 7 bases outside the gene matches. CDR1 SGHAT and CDR2 FQNNGV come from the germline V gene. This CDR3 spans 15 amino acids.

CDR3 nucleotides: TGTGCCAGCAGCCGAGGACAGTATAATTCACCCCTCCACTTT. Protein sequence: CASSRGQYNSPLHF. J is TRBJ1-6 and V is TRBV6-5; tentatively, D is TRBD1 (6 bases). V shed 6 bases and J shed 4 bases, with 10 bases lying between them. The CDR3 runs 14 residues. The germline CDR1 and CDR2 sequences are MNHEY and SVGAGI.

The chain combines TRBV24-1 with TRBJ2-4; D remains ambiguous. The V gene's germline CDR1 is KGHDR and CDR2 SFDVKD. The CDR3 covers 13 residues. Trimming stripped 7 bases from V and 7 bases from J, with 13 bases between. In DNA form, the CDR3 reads TGTGCCACCAGCCCTTCTGGGTGGAACATTCAGTACTTC. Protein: CATSPSGWNIQYF.

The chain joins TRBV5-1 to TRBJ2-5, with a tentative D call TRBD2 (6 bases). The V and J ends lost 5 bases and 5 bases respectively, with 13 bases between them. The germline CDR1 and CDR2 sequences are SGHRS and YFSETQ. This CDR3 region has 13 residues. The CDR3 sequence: CASSYERAETQYF. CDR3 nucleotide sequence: TGCGCCAGCAGTTACGAGCGGGCCGAGACCCAGTACTTC.

CDR3 DNA sequence: TGCGCCAGCAGCTTCGGCGACGAGCAGTACTTC. Protein: CASSFGDEQYF. The rearrangement joins TRBV5-1 to TRBJ2-7, with D uncertain. CDR3 length equals 11 residues. Trimming left V 2 bases short and J 5 bases short, with 5 bases between. Looked up from germline, CDR1 is SGHRS and CDR2 is YFSETQ.

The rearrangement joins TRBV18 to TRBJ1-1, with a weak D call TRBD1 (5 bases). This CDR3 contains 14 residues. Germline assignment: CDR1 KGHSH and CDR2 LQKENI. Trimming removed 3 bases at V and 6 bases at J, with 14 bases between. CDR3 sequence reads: CASSPTGGIAEAFF. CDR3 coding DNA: TGTGCCAGCTCACCGACGGGGGGGATTGCTGAAGCTTTCTTT.

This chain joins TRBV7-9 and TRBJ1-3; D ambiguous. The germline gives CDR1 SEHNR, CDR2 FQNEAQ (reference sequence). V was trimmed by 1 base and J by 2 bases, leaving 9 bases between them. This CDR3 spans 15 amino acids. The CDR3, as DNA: TGTGCCAGCAGCTTAGTCGAAGGAGCTGGAAACACCATATATTTT. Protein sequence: CASSLVEGAGNTIYF.

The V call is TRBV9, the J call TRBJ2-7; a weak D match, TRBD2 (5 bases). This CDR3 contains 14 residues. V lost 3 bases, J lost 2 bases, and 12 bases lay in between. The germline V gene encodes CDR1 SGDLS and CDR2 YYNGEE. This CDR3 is CASSEGGRPYEQYF. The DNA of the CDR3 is TGTGCCAGCAGCGAAGGAGGACGGCCCTACGAGCAGTACTTC.

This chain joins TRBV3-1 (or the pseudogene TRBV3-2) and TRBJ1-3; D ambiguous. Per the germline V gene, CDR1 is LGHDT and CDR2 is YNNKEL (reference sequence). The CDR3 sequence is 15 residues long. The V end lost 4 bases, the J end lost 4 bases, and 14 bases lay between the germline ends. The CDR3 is CASSPPGTGGNTIYF. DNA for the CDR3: TGTGCCAGCAGCCCGCCCGGAACTGGGGGAAACACCATATATTTT.

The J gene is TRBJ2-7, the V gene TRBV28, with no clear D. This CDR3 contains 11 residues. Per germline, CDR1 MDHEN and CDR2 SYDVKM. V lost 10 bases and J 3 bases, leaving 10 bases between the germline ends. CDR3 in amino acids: CATAAFYEQYF. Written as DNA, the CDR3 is TGTGCCACGGCCGCCTTCTACGAGCAGTACTTC.

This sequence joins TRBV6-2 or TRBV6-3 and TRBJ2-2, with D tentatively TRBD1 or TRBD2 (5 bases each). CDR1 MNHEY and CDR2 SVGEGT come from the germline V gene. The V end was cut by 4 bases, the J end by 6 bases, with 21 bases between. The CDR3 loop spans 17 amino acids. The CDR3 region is CASSSHGTAGRPGELFF. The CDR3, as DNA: TGTGCCAGCAGTTCGCACGGGACGGCAGGGCGTCCCGGGGAGCTGTTTTTT.